This note documents a single TCR beta chain sequence. As yet, its antigen is unknown. The V gene lost 6 bases and the J gene lost 3 bases, with 15 bases spanning the gap. The CDR3 contains 15 residues. CDR1 is MNHEY and CDR2 is SVGAGI in the germline V gene. The sample is drawn from a study of T cell responses to AZD1222 COVID-19 vaccine. Study observations and caveats: The reported proportion of spike-specific TCRs targeting unmutated variant regions was nearly half.

The data were produced by immunoSEQ multiplex PCR, yet TCRdb's version contains in-frame clones alone and is incomplete. The table lists some 200,000 clones, approximately 94% of them singletons. The TCR was taken from an adult in good health. This chain links TRBV6-5 with TRBJ2-1; D possibly corresponds to TRBD2 (6 bases). This sample comprised peripheral blood, obtained on day 0 of MenACWY control vaccination. The CDR3 DNA reads TGTGCCAGCAGGAGGGACTCCCAAGTCTACAATGAGCAGTTCTTC. It encodes CASRRDSQVYNEQFF.